This T cell receptor beta chain stems from a study of T cell responses to AZD1222 COVID-19 vaccine. In the study overall: Both about-4-week and about-12-week second-dose recipients were combined.

Trimming left V 6 bases short and J 0 bases short, with 10 bases between. The CDR3 consists of 14 residues. Germline CDR1 reads LNHDA; CDR2 reads SQIVND (reference sequence). Measured with immunoSEQ multiplex PCR; TCRdb has only the in-frame clones, and not every one. Among roughly 200,000 clones, almost 95% were seen once, and the ten largest hold 1% to 1.5%. The table lists this clone with a count of one. The antigen is undetermined. Study-wide findings and caveats: Donors in the cohort were predominantly white British and more often female, and clonal diversity was possibly underestimated. Breadth and depth of Spike-specific TCRs rose after two AZD1222 doses. Vaccine-related CD4 TCRs covered spike, predominating at 160-218 and 743-854.

The sequences come from peripheral blood, collected on day 0 of AZD1222 vaccination. The receptor's source is an adult in good health. The chain is built from TRBV19 and TRBJ2-3; D unclear. CDR3 sequence reads: CASRNRDSTDTQYF. The CDR3 DNA reads TGTGCCAGTAGGAATAGAGATAGCACAGATACGCAGTATTTT. Supplemented by reference TRBV19 and TRBJ2-3, the full variable domain reads DGGITQSPKYLFRKEGQNVTLSCEQNLNHDAMYWYRQDPGQGLRLIYYSQIVNDFQKGDIAEGYSVSREKKESFPLTVTSAQKNPTAFYLCASRNRDSTDTQYFGPGTRLTVL.